This TCR beta chain is drawn from a study of glioma-infiltrating T cells. Study observations and caveats: Tissue-blood divergence was below expectation in non-neoplastic patients, above in gliomas.

A few counts support this clonotype. Antigen: not known. TCR alpha and beta CDR3 regions were amplified from RNA using iRepertoire nested multiplex PCR. One entry per CDR3 protein, called by TCRdb with MiXCR from the multiplex PCR reads. The sample holds 150,000 or so distinct CDR3 sequences, about 39% seen once. Germline loops: CDR1 SGHVS, CDR2 FNYEAQ. V was pared by 4 bases and J by 1 base, with 13 bases between. The CDR3 covers 15 residues. J is TRBJ1-1 and V is TRBV7-6; D is ambiguous. Input material: glioma tissue, nonneoplastic brain tissue, or PBMCs (not recorded which). The clonotype originates from a human donor with low-grade glioma or glioblastoma, undergoing nonglioma brain surgery, or in good health (not recorded which). In DNA form, the CDR3 reads TGTGCCAGCAGCTCCCTTCCCACTGGGAACACTGAAGCTTTCTTT. This sequence encodes CASSSLPTGNTEAFF. Looking up the rest from reference TRBV7-6 and TRBJ1-1 gives the full variable domain: GAGVSQSPRYKVTKRGQDVALRCDPISGHVSLYWYRQALGQGPEFLTYFNYEAQQDKSGLPNDRFSAERPEGSISTLTIQRTEQRDSAMYRCASSSLPTGNTEAFFGQGTRLTVV.